This TCR beta chain was documented in a study of T cells in Graves' hyperthyroidism and ophthalmopathy. The CDR3 is 12 amino acids. Germline V gene sequence: CDR1 SNHLY, CDR2 FYNNEI. V shed 5 bases and J shed 5 bases, with 9 bases lying between them. This clonotype was counted many times. RNA transcripts gave rise to amplified TCR beta CDR3 regions. The HTBI primer set served for first-round RT-PCR of the TCR CDR3. TCRdb processed the multiplex PCR reads anew with MiXCR; each CDR3 protein has one entry. The sample lists around 500,000 distinct CDR3 sequences, 22% occurring once. This chain uses TRBV2 with TRBJ2-5; no clear D. The sequence derives from a woman aged 70-85 years with Graves' ophthalmopathy. The sequencing sample was made of blood. CDR3 in amino acids: CASSSAGETQYF. The DNA of the CDR3 is TGTGCCAGCAGTTCGGCCGGGGAGACCCAGTACTTC.